Below, one T cell receptor (beta chain) is given with its context. These data originate in a study of OX40 agonist ivuxolimab in advanced cancers. Generated by immunoSEQ multiplex PCR, the TCRdb table keeps only in-frame clones and is missing some. The sample has some 75,000 clones; over 75% are singletons. Trimming took 5 bases from V and 4 from J, leaving 12 bases between them. Germline CDR1 reads GTSNPN; CDR2 reads SVGIG (reference sequence). The CDR3 consists of 13 residues. The chain links TRBV30 to TRBJ1-3; no clear D. Sequences were derived from CD4+ or CD8+ T cells sorted from blood, sampled in a trial of the OX40 agonist ivuxolimab. The clonotype originates from an adult with an advanced solid tumor such as melanoma, head and neck, liver or kidney cancer. CDR3 nucleotides: TGTGCCTGGGATCGCAGGTTCGGAAACACCATATATTTT. It codes for CAWDRRFGNTIYF.